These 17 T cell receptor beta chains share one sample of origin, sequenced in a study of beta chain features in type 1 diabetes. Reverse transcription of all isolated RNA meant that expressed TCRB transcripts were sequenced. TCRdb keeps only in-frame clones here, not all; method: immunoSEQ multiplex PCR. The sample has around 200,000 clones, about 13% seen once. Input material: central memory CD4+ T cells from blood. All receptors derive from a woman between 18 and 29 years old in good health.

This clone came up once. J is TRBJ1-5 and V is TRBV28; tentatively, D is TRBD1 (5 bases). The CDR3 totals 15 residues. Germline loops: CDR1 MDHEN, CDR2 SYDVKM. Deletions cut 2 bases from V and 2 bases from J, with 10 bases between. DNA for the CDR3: TGTGCCAGCAGTTTACAGGGTTCTGGCAATCAGCCCCAGCATTTT. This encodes CASSLQGSGNQPQHF. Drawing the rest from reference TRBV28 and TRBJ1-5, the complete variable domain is DVKVTQSSRYLVKRTGEKVFLECVQDMDHENMFWYRQDPGLGLRLIYFSYDVKMKEKGDIPEGYSVSREKKERFSLILESASTNQTSMYLCASSLQGSGNQPQHFGDGTRLSIL.

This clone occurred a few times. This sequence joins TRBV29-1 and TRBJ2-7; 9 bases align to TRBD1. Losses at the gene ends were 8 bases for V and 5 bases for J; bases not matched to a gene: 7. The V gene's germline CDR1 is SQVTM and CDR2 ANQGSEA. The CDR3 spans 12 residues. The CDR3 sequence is CSTRTGANEQYF. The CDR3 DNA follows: TGCAGCACTCGGACAGGGGCGAACGAGCAGTACTTC.

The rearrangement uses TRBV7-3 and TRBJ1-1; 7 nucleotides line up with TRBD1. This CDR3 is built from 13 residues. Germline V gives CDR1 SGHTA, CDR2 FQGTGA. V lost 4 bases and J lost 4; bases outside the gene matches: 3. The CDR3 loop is CASSSQGSTEAFF. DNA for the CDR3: TGTGCCAGCAGCTCACAGGGGAGCACTGAAGCTTTCTTT.

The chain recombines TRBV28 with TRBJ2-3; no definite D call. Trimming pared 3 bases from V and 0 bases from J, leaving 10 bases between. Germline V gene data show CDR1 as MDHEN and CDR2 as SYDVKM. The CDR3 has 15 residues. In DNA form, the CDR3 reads TGTGCCAGCAGTTTTCCAGCGCTTAGCACAGATACGCAGTATTTT. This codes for CASSFPALSTDTQYF.

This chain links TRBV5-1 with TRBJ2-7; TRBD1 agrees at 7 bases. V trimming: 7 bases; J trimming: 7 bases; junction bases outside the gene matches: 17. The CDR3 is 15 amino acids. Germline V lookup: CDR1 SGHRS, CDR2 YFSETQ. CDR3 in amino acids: CASAPSGTALREQYF. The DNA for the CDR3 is TGCGCCAGCGCTCCTAGTGGGACAGCCCTTCGTGAGCAGTACTTC.

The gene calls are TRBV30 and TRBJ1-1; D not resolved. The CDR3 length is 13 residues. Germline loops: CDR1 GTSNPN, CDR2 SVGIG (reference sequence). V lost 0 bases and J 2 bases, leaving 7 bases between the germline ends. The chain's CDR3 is CAWSVEGNTEAFF. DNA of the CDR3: TGTGCCTGGAGTGTGGAGGGCAACACTGAAGCTTTCTTT. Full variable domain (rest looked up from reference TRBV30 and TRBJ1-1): SQTIHQWPATLVQPVGSPLSLECTVEGTSNPNLYWYRQAAGRGLQLLFYSVGIGQISSEVPQNLSASRPQDRQFILSSKKLLLSDSGFYLCAWSVEGNTEAFFGQGTRLTVV.

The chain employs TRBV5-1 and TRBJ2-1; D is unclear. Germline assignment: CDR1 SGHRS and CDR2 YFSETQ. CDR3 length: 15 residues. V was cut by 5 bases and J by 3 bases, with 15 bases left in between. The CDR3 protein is CASRPRGDRYNEQFF. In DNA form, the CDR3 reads TGCGCCAGCAGACCCCGCGGAGACCGCTACAATGAGCAGTTCTTC.

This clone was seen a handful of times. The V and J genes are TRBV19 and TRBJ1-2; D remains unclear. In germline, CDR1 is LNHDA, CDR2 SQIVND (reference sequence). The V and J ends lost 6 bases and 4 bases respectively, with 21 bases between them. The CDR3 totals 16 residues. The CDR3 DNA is TGTGCCAGTAGAAATCAGGAGGGAGGAACTCTCTATGGCTACACCTTC. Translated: CASRNQEGGTLYGYTF.

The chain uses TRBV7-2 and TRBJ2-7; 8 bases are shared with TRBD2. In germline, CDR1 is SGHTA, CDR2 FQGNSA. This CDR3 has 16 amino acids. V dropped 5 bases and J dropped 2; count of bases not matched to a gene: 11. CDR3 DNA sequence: TGTGCCAGCAGCCCGGGGGGGGGACGCACCACCTACGAGCAGTACTTC. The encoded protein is CASSPGGGRTTYEQYF.

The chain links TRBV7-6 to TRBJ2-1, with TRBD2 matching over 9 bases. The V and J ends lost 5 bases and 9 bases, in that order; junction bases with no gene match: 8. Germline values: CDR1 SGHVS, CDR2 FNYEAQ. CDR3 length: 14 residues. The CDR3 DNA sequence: TGTGCCAGCAGCAGTAGCGGGAGCGGTCGTGAGCAGTTCTTC. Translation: CASSSSGSGREQFF.

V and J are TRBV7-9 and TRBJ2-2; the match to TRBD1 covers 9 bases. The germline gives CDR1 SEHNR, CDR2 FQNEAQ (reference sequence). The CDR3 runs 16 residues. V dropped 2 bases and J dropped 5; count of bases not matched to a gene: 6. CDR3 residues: CASSLRRTGVTGELFF. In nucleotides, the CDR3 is TGTGCCAGCAGCTTAAGACGGACAGGGGTAACCGGGGAGCTGTTTTTT.

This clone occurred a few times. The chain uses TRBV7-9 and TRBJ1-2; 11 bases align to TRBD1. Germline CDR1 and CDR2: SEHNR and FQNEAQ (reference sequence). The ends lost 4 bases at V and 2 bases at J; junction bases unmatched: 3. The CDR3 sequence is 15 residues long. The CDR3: CASSYGQGANYGYTF. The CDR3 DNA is TGTGCCAGCAGCTACGGACAGGGGGCGAACTATGGCTACACCTTC.

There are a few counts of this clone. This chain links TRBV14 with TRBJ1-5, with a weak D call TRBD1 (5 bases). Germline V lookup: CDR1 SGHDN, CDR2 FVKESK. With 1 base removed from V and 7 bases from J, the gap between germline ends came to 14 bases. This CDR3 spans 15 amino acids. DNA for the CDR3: TGTGCCAGCAGCCAAGGACAGCCTTTCCCCCAGCCCCAGCATTTT. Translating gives CASSQGQPFPQPQHF. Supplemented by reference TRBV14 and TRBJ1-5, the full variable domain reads EAGVTQFPSHSVIEKGQTVTLRCDPISGHDNLYWYRRVMGKEIKFLLHFVKESKQDESGMPNNRFLAERTGGTYSTLKVQPAELEDSGVYFCASSQGQPFPQPQHFGDGTRLSIL.

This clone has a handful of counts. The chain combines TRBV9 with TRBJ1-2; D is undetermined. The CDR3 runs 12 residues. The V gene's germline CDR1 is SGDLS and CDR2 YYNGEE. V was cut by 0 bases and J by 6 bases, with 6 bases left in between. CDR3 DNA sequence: TGTGCCAGCAGCGTAGGCAGCGATGGCTACACCTTC. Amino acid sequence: CASSVGSDGYTF.

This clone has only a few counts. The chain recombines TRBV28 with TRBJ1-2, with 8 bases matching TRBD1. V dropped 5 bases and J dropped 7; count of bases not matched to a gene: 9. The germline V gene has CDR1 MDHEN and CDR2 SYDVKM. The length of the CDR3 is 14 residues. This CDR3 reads CASSPRTGYSGYTF. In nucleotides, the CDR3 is TGTGCCAGCAGTCCACGGACAGGGTATTCTGGCTACACCTTC.

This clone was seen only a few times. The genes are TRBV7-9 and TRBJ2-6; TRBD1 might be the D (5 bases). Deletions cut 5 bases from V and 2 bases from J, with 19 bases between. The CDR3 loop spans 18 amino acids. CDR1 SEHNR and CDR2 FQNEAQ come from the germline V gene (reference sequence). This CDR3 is CASSRAGSGLAGANVLTF. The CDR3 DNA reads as TGTGCCAGCAGCCGTGCCGGGTCAGGGCTGGCTGGGGCCAACGTCCTGACTTTC.

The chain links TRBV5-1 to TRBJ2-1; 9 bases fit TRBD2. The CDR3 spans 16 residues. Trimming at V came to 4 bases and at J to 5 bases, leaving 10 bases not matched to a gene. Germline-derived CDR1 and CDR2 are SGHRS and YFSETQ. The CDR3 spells CASSDPGLALNNEQFF. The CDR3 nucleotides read TGCGCCAGCAGCGATCCCGGACTAGCGCTAAACAATGAGCAGTTCTTC. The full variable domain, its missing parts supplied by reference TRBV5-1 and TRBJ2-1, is KAGVTQTPRYLIKTRGQQVTLSCSPISGHRSVSWYQQTPGQGLQFLFEYFSETQRNKGNFPGRFSGRQFSNSRSEMNVSTLELGDSALYLCASSDPGLALNNEQFFGPGTRLTVL.